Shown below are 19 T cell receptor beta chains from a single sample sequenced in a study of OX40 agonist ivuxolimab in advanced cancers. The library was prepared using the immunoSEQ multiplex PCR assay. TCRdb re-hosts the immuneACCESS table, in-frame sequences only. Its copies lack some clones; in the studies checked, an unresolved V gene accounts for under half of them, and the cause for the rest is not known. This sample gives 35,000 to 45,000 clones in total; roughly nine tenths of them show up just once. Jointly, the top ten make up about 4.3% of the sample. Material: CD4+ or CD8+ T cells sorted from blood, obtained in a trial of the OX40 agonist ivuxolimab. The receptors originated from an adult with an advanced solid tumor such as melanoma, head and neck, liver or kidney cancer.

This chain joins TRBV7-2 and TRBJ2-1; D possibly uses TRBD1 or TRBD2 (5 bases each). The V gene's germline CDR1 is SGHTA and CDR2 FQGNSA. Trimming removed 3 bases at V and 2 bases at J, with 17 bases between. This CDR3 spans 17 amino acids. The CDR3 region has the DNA TGTGCCAGCAGCTTCCTTTCCGGGACGGGACCCTACAATGAGCAGTTCTTC. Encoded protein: CASSFLSGTGPYNEQFF.

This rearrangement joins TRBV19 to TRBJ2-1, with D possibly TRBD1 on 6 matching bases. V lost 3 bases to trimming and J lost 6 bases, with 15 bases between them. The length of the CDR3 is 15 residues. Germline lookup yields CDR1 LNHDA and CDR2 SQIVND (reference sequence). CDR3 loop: CASSMDSGWSNEQFF. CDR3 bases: TGTGCCAGTAGTATGGACAGTGGGTGGTCCAATGAGCAGTTCTTC.

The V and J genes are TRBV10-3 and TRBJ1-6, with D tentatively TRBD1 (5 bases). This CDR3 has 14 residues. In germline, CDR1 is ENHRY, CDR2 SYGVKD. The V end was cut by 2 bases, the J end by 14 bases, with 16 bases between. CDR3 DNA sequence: TGTGCCATCAGTGAGCAATCAGATCAGGGAACCCTCCACTTT. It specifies CAISEQSDQGTLHF.

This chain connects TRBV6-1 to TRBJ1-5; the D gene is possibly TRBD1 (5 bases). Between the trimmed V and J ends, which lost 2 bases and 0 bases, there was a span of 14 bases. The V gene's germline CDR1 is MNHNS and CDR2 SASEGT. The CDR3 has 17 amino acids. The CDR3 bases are TGTGCCAGCAGTGAAATCTGGGGGATTGATAGCAATCAGCCCCAGCATTTT. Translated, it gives CASSEIWGIDSNQPQHF.

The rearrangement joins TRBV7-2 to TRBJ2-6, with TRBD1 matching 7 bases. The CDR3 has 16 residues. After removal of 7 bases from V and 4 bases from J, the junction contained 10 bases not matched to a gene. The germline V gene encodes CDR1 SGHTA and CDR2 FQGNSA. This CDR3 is CASTRDRAAGANVLTF. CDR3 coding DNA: TGTGCCAGCACCAGAGACAGGGCGGCGGGGGCCAACGTCCTGACTTTC.

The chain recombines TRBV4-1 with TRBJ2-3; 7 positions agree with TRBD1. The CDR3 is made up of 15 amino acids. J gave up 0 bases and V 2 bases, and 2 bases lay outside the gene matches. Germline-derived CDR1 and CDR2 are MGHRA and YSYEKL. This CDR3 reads CASSQLGQSTDTQYF. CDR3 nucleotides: TGCGCCAGCAGCCAATTGGGACAGAGCACAGATACGCAGTATTTT.

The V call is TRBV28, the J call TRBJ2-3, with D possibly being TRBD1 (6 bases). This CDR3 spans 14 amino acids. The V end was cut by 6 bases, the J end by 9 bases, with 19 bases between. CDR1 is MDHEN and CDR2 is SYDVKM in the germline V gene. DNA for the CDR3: TGTGCCAGCAGAGACCGATACAGGGAAGGCACGCAGTATTTT. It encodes CASRDRYREGTQYF.

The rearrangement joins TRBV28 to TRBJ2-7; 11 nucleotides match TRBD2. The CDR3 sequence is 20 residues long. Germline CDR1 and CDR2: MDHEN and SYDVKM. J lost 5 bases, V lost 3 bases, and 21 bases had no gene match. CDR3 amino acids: CASSLETLGLFSGRVDEQYF. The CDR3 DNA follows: TGTGCCAGCAGTTTGGAGACATTGGGCTTGTTTAGCGGGAGGGTCGACGAGCAGTACTTC.

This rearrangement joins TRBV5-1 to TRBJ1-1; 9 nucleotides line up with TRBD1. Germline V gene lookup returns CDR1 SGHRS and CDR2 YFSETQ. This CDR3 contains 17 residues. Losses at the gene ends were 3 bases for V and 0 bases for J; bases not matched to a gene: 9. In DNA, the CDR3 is TGCGCCAGCAGCTCCTGGACAGGGGATAATATGAACACTGAAGCTTTCTTT. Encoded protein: CASSSWTGDNMNTEAFF. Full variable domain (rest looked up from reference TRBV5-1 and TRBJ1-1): KAGVTQTPRYLIKTRGQQVTLSCSPISGHRSVSWYQQTPGQGLQFLFEYFSETQRNKGNFPGRFSGRQFSNSRSEMNVSTLELGDSALYLCASSSWTGDNMNTEAFFGQGTRLTVV.

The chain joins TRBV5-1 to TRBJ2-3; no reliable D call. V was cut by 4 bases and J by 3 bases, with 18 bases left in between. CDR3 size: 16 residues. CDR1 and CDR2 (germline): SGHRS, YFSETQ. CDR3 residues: CASSPIPTDLTDTQYF. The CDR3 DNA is TGCGCCAGCAGCCCGATCCCCACAGATTTAACAGATACGCAGTATTTT.

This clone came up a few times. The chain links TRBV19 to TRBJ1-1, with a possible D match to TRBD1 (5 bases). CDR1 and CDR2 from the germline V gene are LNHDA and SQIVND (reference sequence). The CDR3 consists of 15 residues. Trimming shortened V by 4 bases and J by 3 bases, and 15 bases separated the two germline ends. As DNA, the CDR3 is TGTGCCAGTAGTAACGCAGGGTGGGTCGACACTGAAGCTTTCTTT. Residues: CASSNAGWVDTEAFF.

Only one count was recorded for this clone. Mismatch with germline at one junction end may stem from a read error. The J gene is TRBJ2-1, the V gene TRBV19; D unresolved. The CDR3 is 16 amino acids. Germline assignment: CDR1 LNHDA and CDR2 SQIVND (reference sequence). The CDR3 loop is CASSDVTRASHNEQFF. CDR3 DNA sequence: TGTGCCAGTAGTGACGTGACAAGGGCCTCCCACAATGAGCAGTTCTTC. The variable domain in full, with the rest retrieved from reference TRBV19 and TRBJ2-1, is DGGITQSPKYLFRKEGQNVTLSCEQNLNHDAMYWYRQDPGQGLRLIYYSQIVNDFQKGDIAEGYSVSREKKESFPLTVTSAQKNPTAFYLCASSDVTRASHNEQFFGPGTRLTVL.

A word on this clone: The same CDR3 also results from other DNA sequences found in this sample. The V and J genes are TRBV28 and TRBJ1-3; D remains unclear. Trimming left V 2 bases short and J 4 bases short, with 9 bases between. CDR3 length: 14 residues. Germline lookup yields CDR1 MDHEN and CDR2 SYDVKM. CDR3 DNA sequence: TGTGCCAGCAGTTTAATACAGTCCGGAAACACCATATATTTT. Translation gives CASSLIQSGNTIYF.

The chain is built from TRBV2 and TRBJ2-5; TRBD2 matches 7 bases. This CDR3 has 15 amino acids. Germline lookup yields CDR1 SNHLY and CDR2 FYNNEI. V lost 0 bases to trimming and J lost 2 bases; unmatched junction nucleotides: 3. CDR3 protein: CASSEARGGQETQYF. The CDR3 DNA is TGTGCCAGCAGTGAAGCGAGGGGAGGGCAAGAGACCCAGTACTTC. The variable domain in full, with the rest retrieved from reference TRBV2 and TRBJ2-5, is EPEVTQTPSHQVTQMGQEVILRCVPISNHLYFYWYRQILGQKVEFLVSFYNNEISEKSEIFDDQFSVERPDGSNFTLKIRSTKLEDSAMYFCASSEARGGQETQYFGPGTRLLVL.

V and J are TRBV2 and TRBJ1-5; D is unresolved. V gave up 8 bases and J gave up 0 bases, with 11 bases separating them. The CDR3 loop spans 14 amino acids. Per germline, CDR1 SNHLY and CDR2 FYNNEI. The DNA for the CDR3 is TGTGCCAGCGGCGGACCCTATAGCAATCAGCCCCAGCATTTT. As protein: CASGGPYSNQPQHF.

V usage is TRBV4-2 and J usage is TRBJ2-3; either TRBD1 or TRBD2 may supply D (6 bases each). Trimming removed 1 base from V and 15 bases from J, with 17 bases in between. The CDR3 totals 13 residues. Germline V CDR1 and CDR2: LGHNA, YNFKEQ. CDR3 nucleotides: TGTGCCAGCAGCCAAGGACTCAGGGGAGGTCTATATTTT. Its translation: CASSQGLRGGLYF.

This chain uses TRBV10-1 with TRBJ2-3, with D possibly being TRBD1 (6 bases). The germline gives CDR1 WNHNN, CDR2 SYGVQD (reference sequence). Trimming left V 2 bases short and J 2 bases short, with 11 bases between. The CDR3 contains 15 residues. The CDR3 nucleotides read TGCGCCAGCAGTGAGGGACAGACTAACACAGATACGCAGTATTTT. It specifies CASSEGQTNTDTQYF.

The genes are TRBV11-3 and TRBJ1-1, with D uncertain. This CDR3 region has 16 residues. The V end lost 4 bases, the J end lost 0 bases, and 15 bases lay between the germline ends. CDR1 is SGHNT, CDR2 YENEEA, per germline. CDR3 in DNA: TGTGCCAGCAGCTCCCGACGGACCGGACTGAACACTGAAGCTTTCTTT. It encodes CASSSRRTGLNTEAFF.

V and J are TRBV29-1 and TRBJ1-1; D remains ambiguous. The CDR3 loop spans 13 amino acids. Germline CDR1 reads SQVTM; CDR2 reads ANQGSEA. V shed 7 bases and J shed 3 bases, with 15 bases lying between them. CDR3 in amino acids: CSAVRSQDTEAFF. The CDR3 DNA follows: TGCAGCGCTGTGCGGTCGCAGGACACTGAAGCTTTCTTT. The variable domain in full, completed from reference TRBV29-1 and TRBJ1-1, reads SAVISQKPSRDICQRGTSLTIQCQVDSQVTMMFWYRQQPGQSLTLIATANQGSEATYESGFVIDKFPISRPNLTFSTLTVSNMSPEDSSIYLCSAVRSQDTEAFFGQGTRLTVV.